This entry is about one T cell receptor (beta chain). Some clones are missing from TCRdb's copy, which holds only in-frame ones; the method was immunoSEQ multiplex PCR. Of some 120,000 clones in the sample, 85% to 95% were seen once. CDR1 SGHVS and CDR2 FQNEAQ come from the germline V gene. CDR3 length: 13 residues. V was shortened by 1 base and J by 5 bases, with 8 bases between the two germline ends. This sample is part of a study of control samples from healthy donors and cancer patients. Sequencing used PBMCs. J is TRBJ1-2 and V is TRBV7-8; no reliable D call. The source is an elderly man with head and neck cancer. In nucleotides, the CDR3 is TGTGCCAGCAGCTTAGGTCTGGTATATGGCTACACCTTC. It specifies CASSLGLVYGYTF.